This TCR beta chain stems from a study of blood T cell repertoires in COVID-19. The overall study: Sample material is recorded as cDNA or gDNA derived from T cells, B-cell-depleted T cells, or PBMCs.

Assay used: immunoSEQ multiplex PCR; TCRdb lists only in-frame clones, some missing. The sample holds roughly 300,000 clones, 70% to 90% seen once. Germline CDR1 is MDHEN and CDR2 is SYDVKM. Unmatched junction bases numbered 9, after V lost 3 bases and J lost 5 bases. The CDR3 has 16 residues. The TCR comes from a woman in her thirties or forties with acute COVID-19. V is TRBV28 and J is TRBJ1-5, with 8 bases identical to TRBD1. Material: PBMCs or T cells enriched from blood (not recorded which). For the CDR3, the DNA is TGTGCCAGCAGTTTTTGGGGCAGGGGGCAATATCAGCCCCAGCATTTT. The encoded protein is CASSFWGRGQYQPQHF.